One sample yielded the 29 T cell receptor beta chains listed below, sequenced in a study of T-cell memory formation after mild COVID-19. In TCRdb, the 5' RACE reads were re-called with MiXCR into one record per CDR3 protein. The sample contains 350,000 to 450,000 distinct CDR3 sequences, about 20% of which appear only once. The specimen sequenced was PBMCs or a T cell subset sorted from them (not recorded which). The receptors here all came from an adult woman who had mild COVID-19 (a few samples of this study predate the infection). Cell type and time point are not known.

The chain employs TRBV2 and TRBJ1-5, with TRBD1 identical over 7 bases. CDR3 length: 15 residues. V was pared by 6 bases and J by 3 bases, with 8 bases of the junction left unmatched. Germline assignment: CDR1 SNHLY and CDR2 FYNNEI. This chain's CDR3 is CASRSGTEINQPQHF. CDR3 nucleotide sequence: TGTGCCAGCAGGTCCGGGACAGAAATCAATCAGCCCCAGCATTTT.

V is TRBV5-5 and J is TRBJ1-1; 8 nucleotides line up with TRBD1. This CDR3 comprises 14 residues. The ends lost 3 bases at V and 2 bases at J; junction bases unmatched: 3. CDR1 is SGHKS, CDR2 YYEKEE, per germline (reference sequence). The CDR3 reads CASSYRGVNTEAFF. The CDR3 DNA follows: TGTGCCAGCAGCTACAGGGGGGTAAACACTGAAGCTTTCTTT.

In this sample, this clonotype turned up a few times. This chain links TRBV6-2 or TRBV6-3 with TRBJ2-5; D is possibly TRBD1 (5 bases). With 8 bases removed from V and 1 base from J, the gap between germline ends came to 17 bases. Germline CDR1 and CDR2: MNHEY and SVGEGT. This CDR3 contains 15 residues. The CDR3 spells CASLDSLGPQETQYF. DNA for the CDR3: TGTGCCAGCTTAGACAGCCTGGGGCCCCAAGAGACCCAGTACTTC.

This clonotype has just a few counts. The rearrangement joins TRBV20-1 to TRBJ2-7; 10 bases match TRBD1. The CDR3 loop spans 13 amino acids. The junction had 5 bases not matched to a gene; V was cut back by 6 bases and J by 3 bases. The V gene's germline CDR1 is DFQATT and CDR2 SNEGSKA (reference sequence). This CDR3 reads CSAMGQGHYEQYF. CDR3 nucleotides: TGCAGTGCAATGGGACAGGGGCACTACGAGCAGTACTTC.

This clonotype was seen at least ten times. The chain couples TRBV18 to TRBJ2-5; D call uncertain. The CDR3 runs to 13 residues. The V end lost 0 bases, the J end lost 7 bases, and 9 bases lay between the germline ends. Germline assignment: CDR1 KGHSH and CDR2 LQKENI. For the CDR3, the DNA is TGTGCCAGCTCACCACCGGAGTCAGTGACCCAGTACTTC. Translated, it gives CASSPPESVTQYF.

V and J are TRBV5-4 and TRBJ2-7, with 12 bases aligning to TRBD2. This CDR3 has 15 residues. The V segment lost 4 bases and the J segment 7 bases; nucleotides outside the gene matches: 9. The germline gives CDR1 SGHNT, CDR2 YYREEE (reference sequence). The CDR3 coding sequence is TGTGCCAGCAGCCTGAGGCTAGCGGGAGGGGATGAGCAGTACTTC. This codes for CASSLRLAGGDEQYF.

This clonotype came up a few times. The chain links TRBV7-9 to TRBJ2-5; 7 bases match TRBD1. Per germline, CDR1 SEHNR and CDR2 FQNEAQ (reference sequence). CDR3 length equals 14 residues. V trimming: 1 base; J trimming: 4 bases; junction bases outside the gene matches: 3. The CDR3 coding sequence is TGTGCCAGCAGCTTAGGGACAGGCCGAGAGACCCAGTACTTC. Translated, it gives CASSLGTGRETQYF.

This clonotype was detected only a few times. This chain uses TRBV3-1 with TRBJ1-4; weak D call: TRBD1 (6 bases). This CDR3 is 15 amino acids long. Germline V gene data show CDR1 as LGHDT and CDR2 as YNNKEL (reference sequence). Trimming removed 0 bases from V and 7 bases from J, with 12 bases in between. Written as DNA, the CDR3 is TGTGCCAGCAGCCAAGAGGAGGGGGGAGGTGAAAAACTGTTTTTT. Its protein is CASSQEEGGGEKLFF.

This clonotype was picked up a small number of times. This chain uses TRBV5-1 with TRBJ2-3, with D perhaps given as TRBD1 or TRBD2 (5 bases each). This CDR3 contains 19 residues. V gave up 5 bases and J gave up 2 bases, with 27 bases separating them. CDR1 and CDR2 from the germline V gene are SGHRS and YFSETQ. The DNA of the CDR3 is TGCGCCAGCAGATTTCCCCTAGAGGGAGAGAAGGGGCCCACAGATACGCAGTATTTT. It yields the protein CASRFPLEGEKGPTDTQYF.

V is TRBV29-1 and J is TRBJ1-1, with 7 bases fitting TRBD1. This CDR3 comprises 11 residues. Germline trimming cut 8 bases from V and 4 bases from J; bases unmatched to any gene: 4. Germline V gene sequence: CDR1 SQVTM, CDR2 ANQGSEA. This chain's CDR3 is CSSRGGTEAFF. The CDR3 nucleotides are TGCAGCTCCAGGGGGGGCACTGAAGCTTTCTTT.

In its sample, this clonotype was seen a few times. The rearrangement joins TRBV7-2 to TRBJ2-5; D remains ambiguous. Germline V lookup: CDR1 SGHTA, CDR2 FQGNSA. V was cut by 2 bases and J by 5 bases, with 6 bases left in between. This CDR3 is 12 amino acids long. The CDR3 DNA sequence: TGTGCCAGCAGCTTATGGGCGGAGACCCAGTACTTC. This codes for CASSLWAETQYF.

This clonotype has at least ten counts. The rearrangement links TRBV6-2 or TRBV6-3 to TRBJ2-3; TRBD2 agrees at 9 bases. V was clipped by 8 bases and J by 6 bases; unmatched bases: 15. Germline values: CDR1 MNHEY, CDR2 SVGEGT. The CDR3 is 16 residues long. The CDR3 DNA is TGTGCCAGCGGTTCTAGTTTGGGACTAGCTACGGATACGCAGTATTTT. Protein sequence: CASGSSLGLATDTQYF.

This chain links TRBV7-9 with TRBJ2-7, with D possibly matching TRBD1 (5 bases). Germline V gene lookup returns CDR1 SEHNR and CDR2 FQNEAQ (reference sequence). This CDR3 spans 12 amino acids. Trimming pared 1 base from V and 8 bases from J, leaving 9 bases between. The chain's CDR3 is CASSLGGGQQYF. In DNA, the CDR3 is TGTGCCAGCAGCTTAGGGGGCGGTCAGCAGTACTTC.

This clonotype was counted only a few times. V usage is TRBV12-3 or TRBV12-4 and J usage is TRBJ1-1; TRBD1 agrees at 8 bases. The CDR3 has 15 residues. The ends lost 2 bases at V and 4 bases at J; junction bases unmatched: 6. The CDR3 here is CASSLRVTGVTEAFF. CDR3 coding DNA: TGTGCCAGCAGTTTAAGGGTGACAGGGGTCACTGAAGCTTTCTTT.

The chain links TRBV7-2 to TRBJ2-5; D is ambiguous. The ends were cut back, 0 bases at V and 5 bases at J, with 13 bases in the middle. This CDR3 is 15 amino acids long. In germline, CDR1 is SGHTA, CDR2 FQGNSA. The CDR3 reads CASSLAQSRSETQYF. In DNA form, the CDR3 reads TGTGCCAGCAGCTTAGCGCAATCACGGTCGGAGACCCAGTACTTC.

This clonotype has just a few counts. The rearrangement links TRBV20-1 to TRBJ2-1, with D possibly being TRBD2 (6 bases). CDR1 and CDR2 from the germline V gene are DFQATT and SNEGSKA (reference sequence). The germline V and J ends were trimmed by 1 base and 6 bases, with 13 bases remaining between them. CDR3 size: 14 residues. CDR3 sequence reads: CSARGGAPSNEQFF. CDR3 sequence (DNA): TGCAGTGCTAGAGGCGGGGCTCCCTCCAATGAGCAGTTCTTC.

The chain employs TRBV9 and TRBJ2-5, with 9 bases fitting TRBD1. J gave up 6 bases and V 3 bases, and 12 bases lay outside the gene matches. CDR1 SGDLS and CDR2 YYNGEE come from the germline V gene. This CDR3 spans 16 amino acids. CDR3 bases: TGTGCCAGCAGCGACCGAATGGGACAGGGTGGTAAGACCCAGTACTTC. Protein sequence: CASSDRMGQGGKTQYF.

This clonotype was counted a few times. The chain joins TRBV7-2 to TRBJ1-2; weak D call: TRBD1 (5 bases). With 4 bases removed from V and 2 bases from J, the gap between germline ends came to 5 bases. CDR3 size: 12 residues. CDR1 is SGHTA and CDR2 is FQGNSA in the germline V gene. The CDR3 DNA reads as TGTGCCAGCAGCTGGGGGAACTATGGCTACACCTTC. Translated, it gives CASSWGNYGYTF.

The V gene is TRBV30, the J gene TRBJ2-6; possibly TRBD1 for D (6 bases). V dropped 2 bases and J dropped 1 base, with 9 bases sitting between them. There are 15 residues in the CDR3. The germline CDR1 and CDR2 sequences are GTSNPN and SVGIG (reference sequence). CDR3 residues: CAWSYRVSGANVLTF. CDR3 in DNA: TGTGCCTGGAGTTACAGGGTTTCTGGGGCCAACGTCCTGACTTTC. Filled out from reference TRBV30 and TRBJ2-6, the complete variable domain reads SQTIHQWPATLVQPVGSPLSLECTVEGTSNPNLYWYRQAAGRGLQLLFYSVGIGQISSEVPQNLSASRPQDRQFILSSKKLLLSDSGFYLCAWSYRVSGANVLTFGAGSRLTVL.

This clonotype was found a few times. The V and J genes are TRBV6-5 and TRBJ2-1; the D gene is possibly TRBD2 (6 bases). Trimming cost V 7 bases and J 2 bases, with 15 bases left between them. The CDR3 loop spans 15 amino acids. Germline assignment: CDR1 MNHEY and CDR2 SVGAGI. The CDR3 loop reads CASNPLGGAYNEQFF. CDR3 bases: TGTGCCAGCAACCCACTGGGGGGAGCCTACAATGAGCAGTTCTTC.

CDR3 protein: CASSERGFNQPQHF. Here the CDR3 DNA reads TGCGCCAGCAGCGAGAGGGGATTCAATCAGCCCCAGCATTTT. The chain couples TRBV4-1 to TRBJ1-5; TRBD1 might be the D (5 bases). Germline CDR1 reads MGHRA; CDR2 reads YSYEKL. The germline V and J ends were trimmed by 5 bases and 3 bases, with 11 bases remaining between them. CDR3 length: 14 amino acids.

This clonotype was recorded a few times. The chain has TRBV5-1 and TRBJ2-1; weak D call: TRBD1 (5 bases). Germline CDR1 is SGHRS and CDR2 is YFSETQ. The V end lost 3 bases, the J end lost 13 bases, and 11 bases lay between the germline ends. The CDR3 is 11 residues long. Here the CDR3 reads CASSSQQEQFF. The CDR3 nucleotides are TGCGCCAGCAGCTCCCAACAGGAACAGTTCTTC.

This clonotype came up many times. This rearrangement joins TRBV5-6 to TRBJ2-5; 7 positions agree with TRBD1. V shed 4 bases and J 0 bases; nucleotides not matched to a gene: 6. Germline CDR1 reads SGHDT; CDR2 reads YYEEEE. The CDR3 length is 15 residues. This CDR3 is CASSATTGDQETQYF. CDR3 nucleotide sequence: TGTGCCAGCAGCGCAACCACAGGGGACCAAGAGACCCAGTACTTC.

This clonotype was recorded at least ten times. The chain joins TRBV3-1 to TRBJ1-2; weak D call: TRBD1 (5 bases). The CDR3 has 15 residues. V lost 4 bases and J 4 bases, leaving 16 bases between the germline ends. Germline V gives CDR1 LGHDT, CDR2 YNNKEL (reference sequence). The CDR3 region has the DNA TGTGCCAGCAGCCCCGGCCCGGGGCAGGGCTATGGCTACACCTTC. Its translation is CASSPGPGQGYGYTF.

This clonotype has just a few counts. Written as DNA, the CDR3 is TGTGCCAGCAGACGCAACTCCTTTCCTAGAACAGATACGCAGTATTTT. It specifies CASRRNSFPRTDTQYF. This sequence joins TRBV12-3 or TRBV12-4 and TRBJ2-3; D is unclear. The V end lost 6 bases, the J end lost 3 bases, and 19 bases lay between the germline ends. There are 16 residues in the CDR3.

The genes are TRBV7-3 and TRBJ2-1; possibly TRBD1 or TRBD2 for D (6 bases each). Germline lookup yields CDR1 SGHTA and CDR2 FQGTGA. V gave up 1 base and J gave up 0 bases, with 7 bases separating them. This CDR3 has 15 amino acids. CDR3 region: CASSLKGGSYNEQFF. CDR3 sequence (DNA): TGTGCCAGCAGCTTAAAGGGGGGCTCCTACAATGAGCAGTTCTTC.

The chain couples TRBV12-3 or TRBV12-4 to TRBJ1-5; no clear D gene. With 0 bases removed from V and 2 bases from J, the gap between germline ends came to 8 bases. The CDR3 covers 15 residues. CDR3 in amino acids: CASSLAPGGNQPQHF. The CDR3 region has the DNA TGTGCCAGCAGTTTAGCCCCAGGAGGCAATCAGCCCCAGCATTTT.

This clonotype was seen many times. This chain connects TRBV5-1 to TRBJ2-7; 9 nucleotides match TRBD1. With 6 bases clipped from V and 5 bases from J, the junction kept 9 bases outside the gene matches. The germline CDR1 and CDR2 sequences are SGHRS and YFSETQ. The CDR3 totals 14 residues. For the CDR3, the DNA is TGCGCCAGCAAAACCGGGACAGGGCCCCACGAGCAGTACTTC. It encodes CASKTGTGPHEQYF.

The gene calls are TRBV29-1 and TRBJ1-1; tentative D call: TRBD1 (5 bases). The germline CDR1 and CDR2 sequences are SQVTM and ANQGSEA. CDR3 length: 13 amino acids. The V gene lost 3 bases and the J gene lost 3 bases, with 11 bases spanning the gap. CDR3: CSVERAGYTEAFF. The CDR3 DNA is TGCAGCGTTGAGAGGGCAGGGTACACTGAAGCTTTCTTT.